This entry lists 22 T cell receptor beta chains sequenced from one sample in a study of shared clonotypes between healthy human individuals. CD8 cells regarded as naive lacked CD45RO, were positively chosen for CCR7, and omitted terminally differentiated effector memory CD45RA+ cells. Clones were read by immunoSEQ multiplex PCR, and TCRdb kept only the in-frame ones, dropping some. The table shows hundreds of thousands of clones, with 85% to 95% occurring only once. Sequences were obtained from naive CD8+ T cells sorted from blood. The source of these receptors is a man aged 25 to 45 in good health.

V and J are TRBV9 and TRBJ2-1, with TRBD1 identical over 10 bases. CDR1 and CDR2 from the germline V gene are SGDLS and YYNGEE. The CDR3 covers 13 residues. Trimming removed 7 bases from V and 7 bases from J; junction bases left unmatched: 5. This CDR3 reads CASGGTGANEQFF. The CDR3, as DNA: TGTGCCAGCGGGGGGACAGGGGCGAATGAGCAGTTCTTC.

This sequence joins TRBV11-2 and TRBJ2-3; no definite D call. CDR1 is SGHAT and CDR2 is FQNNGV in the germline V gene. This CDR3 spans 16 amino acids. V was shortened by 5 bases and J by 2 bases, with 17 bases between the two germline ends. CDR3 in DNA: TGTGCCAGCAGCGACACGGACCGAGAACTCACAGATACGCAGTATTTT. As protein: CASSDTDRELTDTQYF.

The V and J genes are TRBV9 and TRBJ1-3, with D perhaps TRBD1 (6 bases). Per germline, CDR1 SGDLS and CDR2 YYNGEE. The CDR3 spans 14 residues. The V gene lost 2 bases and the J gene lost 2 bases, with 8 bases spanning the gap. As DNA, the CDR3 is TGTGCCAGCAGCGTGTGGGACACTGGAAACACCATATATTTT. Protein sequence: CASSVWDTGNTIYF.

The CDR3 loop is CASSLYLQSSLQPQHF. CDR3 coding DNA: TGTGCCAGCAGCTTGTATCTTCAGTCATCTCTTCAGCCCCAGCATTTT. This chain links TRBV5-5 with TRBJ1-5; D ambiguous. The CDR3 is 16 residues long. The V end was cut by 1 base, the J end by 6 bases, with 17 bases between. Germline V gene data show CDR1 as SGHKS and CDR2 as YYEKEE (reference sequence). Supplemented by reference TRBV5-5 and TRBJ1-5, the full variable domain reads DAGVTQSPTHLIKTRGQQVTLRCSPISGHKSVSWYQQVLGQGPQFIFQYYEKEERGRGNFPDRFSARQFPNYSSELNVNALLLGDSALYLCASSLYLQSSLQPQHFGDGTRLSIL.

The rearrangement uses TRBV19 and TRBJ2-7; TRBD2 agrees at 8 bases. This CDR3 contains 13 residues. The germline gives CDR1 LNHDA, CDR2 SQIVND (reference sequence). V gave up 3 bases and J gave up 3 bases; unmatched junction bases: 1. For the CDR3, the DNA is TGTGCCAGTAGTATGGGACTAGTCTACGAGCAGTACTTC. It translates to CASSMGLVYEQYF.

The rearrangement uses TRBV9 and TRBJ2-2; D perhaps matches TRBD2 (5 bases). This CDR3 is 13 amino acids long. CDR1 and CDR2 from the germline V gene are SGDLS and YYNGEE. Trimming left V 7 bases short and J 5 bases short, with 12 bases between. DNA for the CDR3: TGTGCCAGCGGAGGCGACATAACCGGGGAGCTGTTTTTT. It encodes CASGGDITGELFF.

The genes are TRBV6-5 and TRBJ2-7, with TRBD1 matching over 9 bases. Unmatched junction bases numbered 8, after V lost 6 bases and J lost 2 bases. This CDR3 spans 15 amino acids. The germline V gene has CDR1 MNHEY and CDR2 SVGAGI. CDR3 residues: CASSRGTGRPYEQYF. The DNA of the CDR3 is TGTGCCAGCAGCCGAGGGACAGGGCGGCCCTACGAGCAGTACTTC.

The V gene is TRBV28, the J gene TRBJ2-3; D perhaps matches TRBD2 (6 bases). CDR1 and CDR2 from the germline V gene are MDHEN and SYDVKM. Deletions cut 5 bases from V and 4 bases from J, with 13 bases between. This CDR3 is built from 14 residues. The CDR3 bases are TGTGCCAGCAGTCGGGACTCCCACGCAGATACGCAGTATTTT. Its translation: CASSRDSHADTQYF.

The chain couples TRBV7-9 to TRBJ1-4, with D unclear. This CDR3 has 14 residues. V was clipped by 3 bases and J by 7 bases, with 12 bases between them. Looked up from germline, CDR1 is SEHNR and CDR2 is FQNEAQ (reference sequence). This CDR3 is CASSFLGLTEKLFF. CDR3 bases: TGTGCCAGCAGCTTCCTGGGTTTGACTGAAAAACTGTTTTTT.

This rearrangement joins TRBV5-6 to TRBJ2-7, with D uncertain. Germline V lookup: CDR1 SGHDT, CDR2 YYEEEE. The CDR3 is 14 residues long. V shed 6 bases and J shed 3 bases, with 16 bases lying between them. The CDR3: CASNRRHEVYEQYF. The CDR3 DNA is TGTGCCAGCAACCGCCGACATGAGGTCTACGAGCAGTACTTC. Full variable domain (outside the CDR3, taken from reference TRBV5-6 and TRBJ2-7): DAGVTQSPTHLIKTRGQQVTLRCSPKSGHDTVSWYQQALGQGPQFIFQYYEEEERQRGNFPDRFSGHQFPNYSSELNVNALLLGDSALYLCASNRRHEVYEQYFGPGTRLTVT.

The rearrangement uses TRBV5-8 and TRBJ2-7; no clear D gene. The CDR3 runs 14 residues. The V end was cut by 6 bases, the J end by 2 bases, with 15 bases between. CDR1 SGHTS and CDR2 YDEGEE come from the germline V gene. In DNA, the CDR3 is TGTGCCAGCAACAGAAAGGGCGGAACCTACGAGCAGTACTTC. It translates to CASNRKGGTYEQYF.

CDR3: CASSLRGGRASYEQYF. DNA of the CDR3: TGTGCCAGCAGTTTACGGGGCGGGAGGGCCTCCTACGAGCAGTACTTC. The chain joins TRBV27 to TRBJ2-7; 9 bases agree with TRBD2. The CDR3 is 16 amino acids. Per the germline V gene, CDR1 is MNHEY and CDR2 is SMNVEV (reference sequence). Trimming removed 2 bases from V and 0 bases from J; junction bases left unmatched: 5.

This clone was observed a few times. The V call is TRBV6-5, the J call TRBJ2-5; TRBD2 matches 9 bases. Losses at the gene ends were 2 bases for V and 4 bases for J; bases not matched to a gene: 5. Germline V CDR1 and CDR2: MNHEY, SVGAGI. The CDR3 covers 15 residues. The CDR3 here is CASSYAGGRGETQYF. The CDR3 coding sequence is TGTGCCAGCAGTTACGCGGGGGGGAGGGGAGAGACCCAGTACTTC.

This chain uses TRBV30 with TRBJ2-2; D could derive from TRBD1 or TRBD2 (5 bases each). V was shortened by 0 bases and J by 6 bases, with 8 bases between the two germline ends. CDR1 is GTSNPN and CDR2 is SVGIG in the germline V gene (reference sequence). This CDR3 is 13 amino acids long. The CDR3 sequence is CAWSVRDPGELFF. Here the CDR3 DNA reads TGTGCCTGGAGTGTAAGGGACCCCGGGGAGCTGTTTTTT.

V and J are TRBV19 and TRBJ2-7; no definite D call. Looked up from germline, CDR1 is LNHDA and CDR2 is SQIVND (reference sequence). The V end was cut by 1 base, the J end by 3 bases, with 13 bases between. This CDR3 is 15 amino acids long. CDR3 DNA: TGTGCCAGTAGTATAGCGGTAGGGTGGGACTACGAGCAGTACTTC. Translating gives CASSIAVGWDYEQYF.

The CDR3 region has the DNA TGTGCCAGCAGCCCCACATTCGGGAGCGGGACCACTACCTACAATGAGCAGTTCTTC. Translation: CASSPTFGSGTTTYNEQFF. The genes are TRBV7-8 and TRBJ2-1; TRBD2 agrees at 7 bases. The V segment lost 5 bases and the J segment 2 bases; nucleotides outside the gene matches: 18. CDR3 size: 19 residues. Germline CDR1 SGHVS, CDR2 FQNEAQ. Supplemented by reference TRBV7-8 and TRBJ2-1, the full variable domain reads GAGVSQSPRYKVAKRGQDVALRCDPISGHVSLFWYQQALGQGPEFLTYFQNEAQLDKSGLPSDRFFAERPEGSVSTLKIQRTQQEDSAVYLCASSPTFGSGTTTYNEQFFGPGTRLTVL.

Here the CDR3 DNA reads TGCGCCAGCAGCTTGAGACTAGGTAGCTACGAGCAGTACTTC. It codes for CASSLRLGSYEQYF. The chain links TRBV5-1 to TRBJ2-7; tentative D call: TRBD2 (6 bases). Trimming stripped 1 base from V and 3 bases from J, with 11 bases between. The germline CDR1 and CDR2 sequences are SGHRS and YFSETQ. The CDR3 has 14 residues. Combining the CDR3 with reference TRBV5-1 and TRBJ2-7 gives the whole variable domain KAGVTQTPRYLIKTRGQQVTLSCSPISGHRSVSWYQQTPGQGLQFLFEYFSETQRNKGNFPGRFSGRQFSNSRSEMNVSTLELGDSALYLCASSLRLGSYEQYFGPGTRLTVT.

CDR3 nucleotide sequence: TGTGCCAGCAGCTTAAACAGAAATCAGCCCCAGCATTTT. Translation gives CASSLNRNQPQHF. The V call is TRBV11-2, the J call TRBJ1-5; D gene ambiguous. V lost 2 bases, J lost 4 bases, and 6 bases lay in between. CDR1 SGHAT and CDR2 FQNNGV come from the germline V gene. The CDR3 consists of 13 residues.

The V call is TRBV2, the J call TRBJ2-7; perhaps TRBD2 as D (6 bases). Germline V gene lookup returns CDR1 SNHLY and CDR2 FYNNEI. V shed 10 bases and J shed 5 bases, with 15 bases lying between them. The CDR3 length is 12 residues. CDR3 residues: CANGGTWDEQYF. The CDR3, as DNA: TGTGCCAACGGCGGGACCTGGGACGAGCAGTACTTC.

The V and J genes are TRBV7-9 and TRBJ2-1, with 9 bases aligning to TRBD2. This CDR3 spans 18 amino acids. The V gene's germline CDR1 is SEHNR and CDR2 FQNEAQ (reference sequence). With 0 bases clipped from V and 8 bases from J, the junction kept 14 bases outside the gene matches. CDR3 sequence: CASSLARSAGGPRDEQFF. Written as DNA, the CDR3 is TGTGCCAGCAGCTTAGCGCGATCCGCGGGAGGGCCACGGGATGAGCAGTTCTTC.

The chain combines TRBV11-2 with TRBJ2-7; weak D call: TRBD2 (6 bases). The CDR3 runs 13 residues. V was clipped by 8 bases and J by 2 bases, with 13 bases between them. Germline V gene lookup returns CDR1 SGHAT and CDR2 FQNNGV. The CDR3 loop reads CASYSSVTYEQYF. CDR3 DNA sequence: TGTGCCAGCTATTCTAGCGTCACCTACGAGCAGTACTTC.

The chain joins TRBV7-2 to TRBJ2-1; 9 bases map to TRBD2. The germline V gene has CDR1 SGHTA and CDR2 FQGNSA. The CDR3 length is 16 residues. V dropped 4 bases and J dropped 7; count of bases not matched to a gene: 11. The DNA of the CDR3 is TGTGCCAGCAGCTCTAGCGGGGCGGGAGGTCGGAATGAGCAGTTCTTC. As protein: CASSSSGAGGRNEQFF.